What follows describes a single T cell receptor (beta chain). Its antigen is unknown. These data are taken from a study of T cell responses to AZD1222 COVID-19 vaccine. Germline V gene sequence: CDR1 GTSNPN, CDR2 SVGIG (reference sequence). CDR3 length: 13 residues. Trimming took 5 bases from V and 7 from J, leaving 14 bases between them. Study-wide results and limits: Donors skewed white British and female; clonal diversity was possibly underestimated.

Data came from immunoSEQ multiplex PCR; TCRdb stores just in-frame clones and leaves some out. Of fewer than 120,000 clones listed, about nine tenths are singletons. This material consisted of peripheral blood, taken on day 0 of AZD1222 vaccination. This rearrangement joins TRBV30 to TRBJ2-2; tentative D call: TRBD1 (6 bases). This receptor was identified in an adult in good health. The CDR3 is CAWSARGYGELFF. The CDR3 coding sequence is TGTGCCTGGTCCGCCAGGGGATACGGGGAGCTGTTTTTT.